Presented here are 5 T cell receptor beta chains from one specimen sequenced in a study of Graves' ophthalmopathy and Graves' hyperthyroidism. The TCR beta CDR3 regions underwent amplification from RNA transcripts. In the first round, RT-PCR was carried out with HTBI primers, and a multiplex PCR formed the second round. Via MiXCR, TCRdb re-called the multiplex PCR reads, giving one row per CDR3 protein. The repertoire includes about 370,000 distinct CDR3 sequences, 15% to 20% of them detected once, and around 1.4% sits in the top ten. Sequences were obtained from peripheral blood. These receptors were obtained from a woman aged 18 to 35 with Graves' ophthalmopathy.

The sample holds many counts of this clonotype. This sequence joins TRBV7-2 and TRBJ2-7, with TRBD1 matching over 7 bases. With V trimmed by 2 bases and J by 3 bases, 4 bases remained unmatched. The CDR3 length is 14 residues. Germline assignment: CDR1 SGHTA and CDR2 FQGNSA. The CDR3 is CASSLRDSLYEQYF. The CDR3 DNA is TGTGCCAGCAGCTTAAGGGACAGTCTCTACGAGCAGTACTTC.

At least ten counts were recorded for this clonotype. This chain uses TRBV15 with TRBJ2-7, with D possibly called TRBD1 or TRBD2 (5 bases each). Germline V gives CDR1 LNHNV, CDR2 YYDKDF (reference sequence). V dropped 3 bases and J dropped 1 base, with 16 bases sitting between them. The CDR3 is 16 residues long. In DNA form, the CDR3 reads TGTGCCACCAGCAGCGGTCCGGGGCCCTATTCCTACGAGCAGTACTTC. Residues: CATSSGPGPYSYEQYF.

This clonotype has ten or more counts. V usage is TRBV5-6 and J usage is TRBJ2-7; 8 bases align to TRBD1. Germline values: CDR1 SGHDT, CDR2 YYEEEE. The J segment lost 6 bases and the V segment lost 8 bases, leaving 16 bases of the junction unmatched. This CDR3 comprises 15 residues. CDR3 nucleotides: TGTGCCAGAAAAGTGAGGACAGGGAAGAAAGGCGAGCAGTACTTC. Amino acids: CARKVRTGKKGEQYF.

Only one count was recorded for this clonotype. The rearrangement uses TRBV11-2 and TRBJ2-7; D possibly corresponds to TRBD2 (6 bases). Germline V CDR1 and CDR2: SGHAT, FQNNGV. V lost 0 bases, J lost 3 bases, and 12 bases lay in between. CDR3 length equals 15 residues. The CDR3 nucleotides are TGTGCCAGCAGCTTAGACCCCGGGAGCGGCTACGAGCAGTACTTC. Its translation is CASSLDPGSGYEQYF.

This clonotype showed up many times. CDR3 in DNA: TGTGCCAGCAGTTCAAGGTGGACCTACGAGCAGTACTTC. Translation: CASSSRWTYEQYF. This sequence joins TRBV7-2 and TRBJ2-7; D not certain. Germline V gene sequence: CDR1 SGHTA, CDR2 FQGNSA. The CDR3 is 13 residues long. The V gene lost 6 bases and the J gene lost 2 bases, with 11 bases spanning the gap.